The 11 T cell receptor beta chains given below trace back to one sample, sequenced in a study of graft-versus-host responses after intestinal transplantation. Data came from immunoSEQ multiplex PCR; TCRdb stores just in-frame clones and leaves some out. The table shows about 21,000 clones, with 50% to 60% occurring only once. The source was alloreactive CD4+ T cells from a mixed lymphocyte reaction culture, collected before intestinal transplant. Subset meaning: CFSE-low proliferating T cells sorted from roughly 6-day pre-transplant mixed lymphocyte reaction (GvH or HvG direction). Source of these receptors: a human patient who received an intestinal transplant.

CDR3 coding DNA: TGTGCCAGTAGGACGACAGGGAGATATGGCGAAATATCGCTCGGGGAGCTGTTTTTT. It is translated as CASRTTGRYGEISLGELFF. This chain links TRBV19 with TRBJ2-2; 7 bases agree with TRBD1. This CDR3 region has 19 residues. Germline V gene data show CDR1 as LNHDA and CDR2 as SQIVND (reference sequence). The V gene end was trimmed by 6 bases and the J gene end by 7 bases; junction bases not matched to a gene: 23.

The chain employs TRBV6-6 and TRBJ2-4; TRBD1 aligns across 7 bases. Germline loops: CDR1 MNHNY, CDR2 SVGAGI (reference sequence). This CDR3 is built from 12 residues. The junction had 3 bases not matched to a gene; V was cut back by 0 bases and J by 13 bases. The CDR3 nucleotides are TGTGCCAGCAGTTACTCGATACAGGGGCAGTACTTC. Protein product: CASSYSIQGQYF.

For the CDR3, the DNA is TGTGCCACCAGCACAAGACTCGGGACAGGGGCTGATACGCAGTATTTT. Protein product: CATSTRLGTGADTQYF. The V call is TRBV15, the J call TRBJ2-3; 10 nucleotides match TRBD1. The CDR3 totals 16 residues. The V segment lost 4 bases and the J segment 6 bases; nucleotides outside the gene matches: 10. Germline lookup yields CDR1 LNHNV and CDR2 YYDKDF (reference sequence).

This clone turned up a few times. The chain has TRBV14 and TRBJ2-1; D not resolved. The V end was cut by 4 bases, the J end by 1 base, with 11 bases between. This CDR3 is built from 15 residues. Germline V gene sequence: CDR1 SGHDN, CDR2 FVKESK. CDR3 sequence reads: CASSPSRWSYNEQFF. CDR3 in DNA: TGTGCCAGCAGCCCGTCTCGGTGGTCCTACAATGAGCAGTTCTTC. The full variable domain, completed using reference TRBV14 and TRBJ2-1, is EAGVTQFPSHSVIEKGQTVTLRCDPISGHDNLYWYRRVMGKEIKFLLHFVKESKQDESGMPNNRFLAERTGGTYSTLKVQPAELEDSGVYFCASSPSRWSYNEQFFGPGTRLTVL.

This clone was picked up a small number of times. The genes are TRBV9 and TRBJ2-5, with 8 bases aligning to TRBD2. Per the germline V gene, CDR1 is SGDLS and CDR2 is YYNGEE. V dropped 0 bases and J dropped 4; count of bases not matched to a gene: 2. The length of the CDR3 is 14 residues. Here the CDR3 DNA reads TGTGCCAGCAGCGTAGGCGGGACTAGAGAGACCCAGTACTTC. It codes for CASSVGGTRETQYF.

This clone was counted a single time. The chain carries TRBV15 and TRBJ2-3; unclear D gene. CDR3 size: 13 residues. Germline V gene sequence: CDR1 LNHNV, CDR2 YYDKDF (reference sequence). Trimming shortened V by 1 base and J by 5 bases, and 7 bases separated the two germline ends. The CDR3 nucleotides read TGTGCCACCAGCAGAGTGAGGTTAGATACGCAGTATTTT. This gives the protein CATSRVRLDTQYF.

This clone was seen only once. V and J are TRBV7-2 and TRBJ1-1; D is unresolved. V was shortened by 1 base and J by 4 bases, with 13 bases between the two germline ends. The germline gives CDR1 SGHTA, CDR2 FQGNSA. There are 15 residues in the CDR3. The chain's CDR3 is CASSLGLRLSTEAFF. The CDR3 DNA is TGTGCCAGCAGCTTAGGGCTCAGGTTATCCACTGAAGCTTTCTTT.

The table lists this clone with a few counts. This chain links TRBV6-5 with TRBJ1-2; D remains unclear. This CDR3 comprises 15 residues. V was clipped by 2 bases and J by 2 bases, with 12 bases between them. Germline-derived CDR1 and CDR2 are MNHEY and SVGAGI. The CDR3 sequence is CASSYTAGKNYGYTF. The CDR3 DNA sequence: TGTGCCAGCAGTTACACGGCAGGCAAAAACTATGGCTACACCTTC.

The gene calls are TRBV6-6 and TRBJ1-5; no clear D. Looked up from germline, CDR1 is MNHNY and CDR2 is SVGAGI (reference sequence). CDR3 size: 12 residues. Trimming stripped 4 bases from V and 9 bases from J, with 10 bases between. CDR3 DNA: TGTGCCAGCAGTTCCTTTCCGAGGCCCCAGCATTTT. It specifies CASSSFPRPQHF.

This clone appeared a few times. This chain connects TRBV6-1 to TRBJ1-2; D uncertain. Germline CDR1 reads MNHNS; CDR2 reads SASEGT. V lost 7 bases to trimming and J lost 2 bases, with 14 bases between them. This CDR3 region has 14 residues. The CDR3 coding sequence is TGTGCCAGCATTACTCGGGGATGGAACTATGGCTACACCTTC. Protein: CASITRGWNYGYTF.

CDR3 protein: CASTPDTGGQYF. Here the CDR3 DNA reads TGTGCCAGCACCCCAGACACCGGGGGGCAGTACTTC. V gene TRBV2 combines with J gene TRBJ2-7, with D maybe TRBD2 (6 bases). Germline-derived CDR1 and CDR2 are SNHLY and FYNNEI. This CDR3 is built from 12 residues. The ends were cut back, 7 bases at V and 9 bases at J, with 16 bases in the middle.